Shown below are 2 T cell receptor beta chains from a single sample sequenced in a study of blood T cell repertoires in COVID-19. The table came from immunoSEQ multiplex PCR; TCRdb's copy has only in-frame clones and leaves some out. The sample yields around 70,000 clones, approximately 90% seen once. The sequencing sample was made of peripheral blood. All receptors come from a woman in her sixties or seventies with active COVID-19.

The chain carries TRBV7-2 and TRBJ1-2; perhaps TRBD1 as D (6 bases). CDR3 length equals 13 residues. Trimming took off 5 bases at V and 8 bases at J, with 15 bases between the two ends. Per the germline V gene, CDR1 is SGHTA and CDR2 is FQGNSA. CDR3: CASSANRVGGYTF. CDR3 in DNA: TGTGCCAGCAGCGCGAACAGGGTCGGCGGCTACACCTTC.

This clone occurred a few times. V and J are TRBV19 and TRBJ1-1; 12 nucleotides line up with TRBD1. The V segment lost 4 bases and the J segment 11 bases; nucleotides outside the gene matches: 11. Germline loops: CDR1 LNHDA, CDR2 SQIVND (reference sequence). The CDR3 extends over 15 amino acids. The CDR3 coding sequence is TGTGCCAGTAGTAGCTCCTCCGGGACAGGGGGCTTGGCTTTCTTT. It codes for CASSSSSGTGGLAFF. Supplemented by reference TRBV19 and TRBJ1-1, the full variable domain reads DGGITQSPKYLFRKEGQNVTLSCEQNLNHDAMYWYRQDPGQGLRLIYYSQIVNDFQKGDIAEGYSVSREKKESFPLTVTSAQKNPTAFYLCASSSSSGTGGLAFFGQGTRLTVV.